These 9 T cell receptor beta chains were sequenced from one sample in a study of blood T cell repertoires in COVID-19. Repertoires were generated with immunoSEQ multiplex PCR, while TCRdb's copy carries only in-frame clones and drops some. The top ten hold approximately 27% of the sample, which has 150,000 to 200,000 clones, almost 80% seen once. The sequenced sample was peripheral blood. Receptors originate from a woman in her sixties or seventies with acute or convalescent COVID-19.

The rearrangement links TRBV2 to TRBJ1-1, with no clear D. CDR1 and CDR2 (germline): SNHLY, FYNNEI. Trimming shortened V by 1 base and J by 5 bases, and 11 bases separated the two germline ends. The CDR3 extends over 14 amino acids. DNA of the CDR3: TGTGCCAGCAGTGAAGATCTTCCGGGGACTGAAGCTTTCTTT. Translation gives CASSEDLPGTEAFF.

The genes are TRBV14 and TRBJ2-1; possible D gene TRBD2, 6 bases. Germline-derived CDR1 and CDR2 are SGHDN and FVKESK. Trimming removed 0 bases at V and 5 bases at J, with 14 bases between. This CDR3 is 16 amino acids long. Here the CDR3 reads CASSQDWGELDNEQFF. CDR3 nucleotides: TGTGCCAGCAGCCAAGATTGGGGGGAGCTCGACAATGAGCAGTTCTTC.

This clone was counted only a few times. This sequence joins TRBV19 and TRBJ2-2, with 10 bases matching TRBD1. CDR3 size: 15 residues. Germline-derived CDR1 and CDR2 are LNHDA and SQIVND (reference sequence). The V segment lost 5 bases and the J segment 6 bases; nucleotides outside the gene matches: 6. The CDR3 loop reads CASSAGTGVSGELFF. In nucleotides, the CDR3 is TGTGCCAGTAGTGCGGGGACAGGGGTTTCCGGGGAGCTGTTTTTT.

The genes are TRBV24-1 and TRBJ2-5, with D perhaps matching TRBD2 (5 bases). CDR1 and CDR2 (germline): KGHDR, SFDVKD. The CDR3 is made up of 13 amino acids. Trimming shortened V by 2 bases and J by 4 bases, and 7 bases separated the two germline ends. CDR3 bases: TGTGCCACCAGTGATTGGACTGGAGAGACCCAGTACTTC. It is translated as CATSDWTGETQYF.

This chain uses TRBV5-1 with TRBJ2-7; TRBD2 matches 7 bases. V shed 0 bases and J 1 base; nucleotides not matched to a gene: 1. The CDR3 extends over 14 amino acids. CDR1 SGHRS and CDR2 YFSETQ come from the germline V gene. The CDR3 here is CASSLGEGSYEQYF. The CDR3 DNA reads as TGCGCCAGCAGCTTGGGGGAGGGGTCCTACGAGCAGTACTTC. Full variable domain (outside the CDR3, taken from reference TRBV5-1 and TRBJ2-7): KAGVTQTPRYLIKTRGQQVTLSCSPISGHRSVSWYQQTPGQGLQFLFEYFSETQRNKGNFPGRFSGRQFSNSRSEMNVSTLELGDSALYLCASSLGEGSYEQYFGPGTRLTVT.

The V call is TRBV12-3 or TRBV12-4, the J call TRBJ1-2; tentatively, D is TRBD1 (5 bases). This CDR3 has 13 residues. V shed 6 bases and J shed 4 bases, with 12 bases lying between them. The CDR3 nucleotides read TGTGCCAGCAGCCGACAGAAAGCCTATGGCTACACCTTC. This translates into CASSRQKAYGYTF.

The CDR3 sequence: CASSPSGGVGASQPQHF. The CDR3 region has the DNA TGTGCCAGCTCACCATCGGGGGGAGTAGGGGCAAGTCAGCCCCAGCATTTT. The V call is TRBV18, the J call TRBJ1-5; a weak D match, TRBD1 (5 bases). This CDR3 spans 17 amino acids. V was shortened by 2 bases and J by 6 bases, with 20 bases between the two germline ends. Germline lookup yields CDR1 KGHSH and CDR2 LQKENI.

The V and J genes are TRBV9 and TRBJ1-1, with D tentatively TRBD1 (5 bases). The CDR3 is 15 amino acids. Deletions cut 3 bases from V and 6 bases from J, with 18 bases between. The germline CDR1 and CDR2 sequences are SGDLS and YYNGEE. The CDR3 spells CASSDPDSAAAEAFF. CDR3 coding DNA: TGTGCCAGCAGCGACCCAGACAGCGCCGCGGCTGAAGCTTTCTTT. Filled out from reference TRBV9 and TRBJ1-1, the complete variable domain reads DSGVTQTPKHLITATGQRVTLRCSPRSGDLSVYWYQQSLDQGLQFLIQYYNGEERAKGNILERFSAQQFPDLHSELNLSSLELGDSALYFCASSDPDSAAAEAFFGQGTRLTVV.

J is TRBJ1-2 and V is TRBV6-4; D is unresolved. The germline V gene has CDR1 MRHNA and CDR2 SNTAGT. The germline V and J ends were trimmed by 0 bases and 4 bases, with 15 bases remaining between them. The CDR3 has 16 residues. Here the CDR3 DNA reads TGTGCCAGCAGTGACTCGGCAACAACTGACATCTATGGCTACACCTTC. Protein product: CASSDSATTDIYGYTF.